This T cell receptor (beta chain) was sequenced for a study of shared clonotypes between healthy human individuals. Study context: Donors, aged 18 to 49, were two women and a few men.

Libraries were prepared by immunoSEQ multiplex PCR; TCRdb keeps only in-frame clonotypes and omits some of them. The sample lists about 100,000 clones, more than 45% occurring once. The CDR3 extends over 14 amino acids. Germline V gene sequence: CDR1 SNHLY, CDR2 FYNNEI. Trimming took off 7 bases at V and 0 bases at J, with 11 bases between the two ends. The sequenced sample consisted of PBMCs. This TCR came from a woman aged 40 to 49 in good health. Some clones in this sample may be carry-over from other donors' samples. The rearrangement links TRBV2 to TRBJ2-3; D possibly corresponds to TRBD1 (5 bases). In DNA form, the CDR3 reads TGTGCCAGCATTCGGACAACTAGCACAGATACGCAGTATTTT. As protein: CASIRTTSTDTQYF.